These 5 T cell receptor beta chains were all obtained from the same sample, sequenced in a study of Ad26.COV2.S vaccination and SARS-CoV-2 variants (dated by TCRdb to the early 2020s). Library creation used the immunoSEQ multiplex PCR assay. TCRdb took this table from immuneACCESS and kept in-frame rearrangements with V and J called. Such tables lack part of the clones; where checked against another copy, unresolved V genes explain under half of the gap, and the rest is unexplained. In all, the sample holds about 87,000 clones, and roughly 85% of those were seen once. The leading ten clones occupy about 17% of the sample. Taken with the paper, the label for time point translates to: individuals recovered from natural SARS-CoV-2 infection. The sequencing here drew on peripheral blood, taken after recovery from COVID-19. The receptors shown here come from a human donor who had recovered from COVID-19.

The rearrangement joins TRBV2 to TRBJ2-7; 8 bases line up with TRBD1. Germline V gene sequence: CDR1 SNHLY, CDR2 FYNNEI. Trimming cost V 1 base and J 7 bases; bases outside gene matches: 6. The length of the CDR3 is 14 residues. The CDR3 spells CASSEGQGANEQYF. The CDR3 DNA follows: TGTGCCAGCAGTGAAGGTCAGGGGGCGAATGAGCAGTACTTC.

The chain couples TRBV2 to TRBJ2-7; 11 nucleotides agree with TRBD2. The V gene's germline CDR1 is SNHLY and CDR2 FYNNEI. This CDR3 spans 15 amino acids. Trimming took 3 bases from V and 7 from J; bases not matched to a gene: 8. The CDR3 protein is CASSEVLAGGGEQYF. The CDR3, as DNA: TGTGCCAGCAGTGAGGTTCTAGCGGGAGGAGGGGAGCAGTACTTC.

This chain uses TRBV7-7 with TRBJ1-4; D remains unclear. Trimming took off 5 bases at V and 0 bases at J, with 13 bases between the two ends. CDR1 is SSHAT and CDR2 is FNYEAQ in the germline V gene (reference sequence). The CDR3 runs 16 residues. The CDR3 protein is CASSNGLISTNEKLFF. The CDR3 DNA follows: TGTGCCAGCAGCAACGGTCTTATCTCAACTAATGAAAAACTGTTTTTT.

With respect to this clone: The germline gene is not matched at one end of the junction; a read error may be the cause. The CDR3 here is CASRIAGVGPDTQYF. In DNA, the CDR3 is TGTGCCAGTAGAATAGCGGGAGTAGGCCCAGATACGCAGTATTTT. The chain links TRBV19 to TRBJ2-3; 9 bases line up with TRBD2. The CDR3 totals 15 residues. In germline, CDR1 is LNHDA, CDR2 SQIVND (reference sequence).

This sequence joins TRBV7-2 and TRBJ1-4; TRBD1 is a possible D gene (5 bases). The V gene lost 4 bases and the J gene lost 0 bases, with 9 bases spanning the gap. The CDR3 covers 15 residues. Germline V gene lookup returns CDR1 SGHTA and CDR2 FQGNSA. The CDR3 DNA sequence: TGTGCCAGCAGCTCGGTGACAGCAACTAATGAAAAACTGTTTTTT. Translation gives CASSSVTATNEKLFF.